The clone carrying this TCR beta chain was counted a single time. Antigen: not known. These data are taken from a study of graft-versus-host responses after intestinal transplantation. Here immunoSEQ multiplex PCR was the method, and the copy in TCRdb shows in-frame clones only, minus some. The profile shows tens of thousands of clones, 90% to 95% of them singletons. V trimming: 3 bases; J trimming: 0 bases; junction bases outside the gene matches: 6. The CDR3 has 17 residues. Germline CDR1 and CDR2: MNHNS and SASEGT. The chain combines TRBV6-1 with TRBJ2-3; 10 nucleotides agree with TRBD1. The receptor was isolated from a human donor who was the organ donor for an intestinal transplant. The specimen was unstimulated CD8+ T cells sorted from spleen or lymph node cells, collected before transplant. The CDR3, as DNA: TGTGCCAGCAGTGACCGGGACAGGGGTTCGAGCACAGATACGCAGTATTTT. Amino acids: CASSDRDRGSSTDTQYF.